These 19 T cell receptor beta chains came from one sample sequenced in a study of T cell responses to AZD1222 COVID-19 vaccine. Assay used: immunoSEQ multiplex PCR; TCRdb lists only in-frame clones, some missing. The sample includes about 110,000 clones, about 95% of them seen just once. The sequences come from peripheral blood, collected 28 days after the second AZD1222 dose. The receptors shown here come from an adult who received the AZD1222 COVID-19 vaccine.

The V call is TRBV19, the J call TRBJ2-7; 7 bases are a match to TRBD1. The length of the CDR3 is 14 residues. After removal of 6 bases from V and 3 bases from J, the junction contained 8 bases not matched to a gene. In germline, CDR1 is LNHDA, CDR2 SQIVND (reference sequence). The CDR3 loop reads CASSDPRGIYEQYF. The CDR3 region has the DNA TGTGCCAGTAGCGACCCCAGGGGGATCTACGAGCAGTACTTC.

The chain recombines TRBV10-3 with TRBJ1-1, with 10 bases that match TRBD1. Germline CDR1 ENHRY, CDR2 SYGVKD. V lost 2 bases and J lost 3; bases outside the gene matches: 6. This CDR3 comprises 16 residues. The CDR3 is CAISEAMGTGDTEAFF. The CDR3 nucleotides read TGTGCCATCAGTGAGGCAATGGGGACAGGGGACACTGAAGCTTTCTTT.

The chain recombines TRBV6-5 with TRBJ1-1; D gene uncertain. The CDR3 runs 13 residues. Trimming stripped 8 bases from V and 5 bases from J, with 15 bases between. Germline V gene lookup returns CDR1 MNHEY and CDR2 SVGAGI. This CDR3 reads CASDTRSYTEAFF. The CDR3 region has the DNA TGTGCCAGCGACACAAGATCATATACTGAAGCTTTCTTT.

The chain recombines TRBV10-2 with TRBJ2-3; D is unresolved. This CDR3 contains 14 residues. Germline V gene data show CDR1 as WSHSY and CDR2 as SAAADI. The ends were cut back, 7 bases at V and 2 bases at J, with 13 bases in the middle. CDR3 protein: CASKNRRNTDTQYF. CDR3 nucleotide sequence: TGCGCCAGCAAGAACAGACGAAACACAGATACGCAGTATTTT.

This clone has a single count. DNA of the CDR3: TGTGCCAGCAGTTTAGTGATCTCTGGAAACACCATATATTTT. Protein sequence: CASSLVISGNTIYF. V and J are TRBV28 and TRBJ1-3; D is uncertain. There are 14 residues in the CDR3. Germline V gene data show CDR1 as MDHEN and CDR2 as SYDVKM. The V end lost 2 bases, the J end lost 0 bases, and 5 bases lay between the germline ends.

The V gene is TRBV5-5, the J gene TRBJ2-7, with 12 bases matching TRBD2. CDR3 length equals 15 residues. CDR1 is SGHKS, CDR2 YYEKEE, per germline (reference sequence). Germline trimming cut 2 bases from V and 6 bases from J; bases unmatched to any gene: 6. The CDR3 is CASSFLAGGPTEQYF. CDR3 bases: TGTGCCAGCAGCTTCCTAGCGGGAGGGCCCACCGAGCAGTACTTC. The full variable domain, rest sourced from reference TRBV5-5 and TRBJ2-7, is DAGVTQSPTHLIKTRGQQVTLRCSPISGHKSVSWYQQVLGQGPQFIFQYYEKEERGRGNFPDRFSARQFPNYSSELNVNALLLGDSALYLCASSFLAGGPTEQYFGPGTRLTVT.

The V and J genes are TRBV28 and TRBJ2-5, with TRBD2 as a possible D gene (5 bases). The germline CDR1 and CDR2 sequences are MDHEN and SYDVKM. This CDR3 has 13 amino acids. Trimming took 5 bases from V and 1 from J, leaving 8 bases between them. Written as DNA, the CDR3 is TGTGCCAGCAGTCTCCGGGGCCAAGAGACCCAGTACTTC. It translates to CASSLRGQETQYF.

Only one count was recorded for this clone. The chain employs TRBV2 and TRBJ2-7; possible D gene TRBD2, 5 bases. Germline CDR1 and CDR2: SNHLY and FYNNEI. This CDR3 comprises 14 residues. Trimming left V 7 bases short and J 0 bases short, with 13 bases between. The CDR3 region is CASIGLTDSYEQYF. The DNA for the CDR3 is TGTGCCAGCATAGGACTGACCGACTCCTACGAGCAGTACTTC.

The rearrangement links TRBV2 to TRBJ2-7; no reliable D call. Per germline, CDR1 SNHLY and CDR2 FYNNEI. This CDR3 contains 13 residues. The V gene lost 4 bases and the J gene lost 3 bases, with 10 bases spanning the gap. CDR3 sequence: CASSVGSLYEQYF. CDR3 nucleotide sequence: TGTGCCAGCAGTGTCGGCAGTCTCTACGAGCAGTACTTC.

This chain uses TRBV18 with TRBJ1-3; D is ambiguous. Trimming shortened V by 2 bases and J by 1 base, and 15 bases separated the two germline ends. The CDR3 has 17 amino acids. Germline V CDR1 and CDR2: KGHSH, LQKENI. CDR3 sequence (DNA): TGTGCCAGCTCACCAGTCGCGGGAATGAGTTCTGGAAACACCATATATTTT. Amino acid sequence: CASSPVAGMSSGNTIYF.

The genes are TRBV9 and TRBJ2-1, with D maybe TRBD2 (7 bases). Between the trimmed V and J ends, which lost 2 bases and 7 bases, there was a span of 13 bases. Germline CDR1 is SGDLS and CDR2 is YYNGEE. This CDR3 is built from 14 residues. The DNA for the CDR3 is TGTGCCAGCAGCGTCGGGGGGCAGGCAAATGAGCAGTTCTTC. This gives the protein CASSVGGQANEQFF.

In nucleotides, the CDR3 is TGCGCCAGCAGTAACAGGAGGGAGAACTATGGCTACACCTTC. It encodes CASSNRRENYGYTF. V gene TRBV10-2 combines with J gene TRBJ1-2; D is possibly TRBD1 (5 bases). The CDR3 totals 14 residues. From germline, CDR1 is WSHSY and CDR2 SAAADI. V lost 5 bases and J lost 2, with 12 bases in between.

The rearrangement links TRBV6-5 to TRBJ1-5; 8 bases fit TRBD1. In germline, CDR1 is MNHEY, CDR2 SVGAGI. There are 15 residues in the CDR3. The V gene end was trimmed by 5 bases and the J gene end by 1 base; junction bases not matched to a gene: 4. In DNA, the CDR3 is TGTGCCAGCAGTCCGGACAGGGCAAGCAATCAGCCCCAGCATTTT. As protein: CASSPDRASNQPQHF.

This chain links TRBV4-1 with TRBJ1-4, with no clear D. The CDR3 is 16 residues long. Germline values: CDR1 MGHRA, CDR2 YSYEKL. Deletions cut 3 bases from V and 3 bases from J, with 14 bases between. CDR3 loop: CASSQSYPAANEKLFF. DNA of the CDR3: TGCGCCAGCAGCCAGTCATACCCCGCGGCTAATGAAAAACTGTTTTTT.

This clone came up once. The chain uses TRBV5-1 and TRBJ1-2, with TRBD1 identical over 8 bases. The CDR3 extends over 14 amino acids. Germline V CDR1 and CDR2: SGHRS, YFSETQ. The V segment lost 2 bases and the J segment 8 bases; nucleotides outside the gene matches: 8. The CDR3: CASSFGQGPGGYTF. In DNA, the CDR3 is TGCGCCAGCAGCTTCGGACAGGGCCCTGGGGGCTACACCTTC.

The J gene is TRBJ2-3, the V gene TRBV5-4, with unresolved D. The V and J ends lost 1 base and 5 bases respectively, with 26 bases between them. This CDR3 comprises 19 residues. CDR1 is SGHNT, CDR2 YYREEE, per germline (reference sequence). CDR3 protein: CASSLSSTQLLAPRDTQYF. The CDR3 nucleotides are TGTGCCAGCAGCTTGTCCAGCACCCAGTTATTAGCCCCTAGAGATACGCAGTATTTT. The full variable domain, its missing parts supplied by reference TRBV5-4 and TRBJ2-3, is ETGVTQSPTHLIKTRGQQVTLRCSSQSGHNTVSWYQQALGQGPQFIFQYYREEENGRGNFPPRFSGLQFPNYSSELNVNALELDDSALYLCASSLSSTQLLAPRDTQYFGPGTRLTVL.

This clone showed up just once. This chain joins TRBV5-1 and TRBJ2-7; 7 positions match TRBD1. Germline V lookup: CDR1 SGHRS, CDR2 YFSETQ. The CDR3 length is 14 residues. The V gene end was trimmed by 3 bases and the J gene end by 1 base; junction bases not matched to a gene: 4. The CDR3 protein is CASSSGGFSYEQYF. The CDR3 nucleotides are TGCGCCAGCAGCTCAGGGGGATTTTCCTACGAGCAGTACTTC.

This clone was counted a single time. The CDR3 is CASRFRETSSPLHF. DNA of the CDR3: TGTGCCAGCAGGTTCAGGGAAACGTCCTCACCCCTCCACTTT. The V call is TRBV6-5, the J call TRBJ1-6; the D gene is possibly TRBD1 (5 bases). This CDR3 is 14 amino acids long. The ends were cut back, 6 bases at V and 10 bases at J, with 16 bases in the middle. Germline V lookup: CDR1 MNHEY, CDR2 SVGAGI.

This chain uses TRBV6-5 with TRBJ2-1; perhaps TRBD2 as D (6 bases). V was pared by 2 bases and J by 6 bases, with 14 bases between. The germline V gene has CDR1 MNHEY and CDR2 SVGAGI. The CDR3 sequence is 15 residues long. CDR3 protein: CASSYGFVGGNEQFF. The CDR3 nucleotides read TGTGCCAGCAGTTACGGGTTTGTCGGGGGCAATGAGCAGTTCTTC.